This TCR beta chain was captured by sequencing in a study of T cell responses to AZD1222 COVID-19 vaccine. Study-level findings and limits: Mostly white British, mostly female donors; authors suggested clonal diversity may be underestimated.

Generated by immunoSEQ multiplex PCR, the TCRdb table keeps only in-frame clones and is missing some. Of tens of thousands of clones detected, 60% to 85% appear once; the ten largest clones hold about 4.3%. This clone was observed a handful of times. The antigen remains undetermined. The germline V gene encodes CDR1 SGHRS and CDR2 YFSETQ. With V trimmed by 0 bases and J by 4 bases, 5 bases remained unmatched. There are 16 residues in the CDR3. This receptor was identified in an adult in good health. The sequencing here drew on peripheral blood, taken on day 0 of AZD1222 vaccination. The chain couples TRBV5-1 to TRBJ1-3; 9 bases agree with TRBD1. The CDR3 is CASSLATGGSGNTIYF. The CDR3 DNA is TGCGCCAGCAGCTTGGCCACAGGGGGCTCCGGAAACACCATATATTTT.